Following are 25 T cell receptor beta chains from one sample sequenced in a study of cytomegalovirus exposure and HLA in healthy donors. The PCR made use of 60 Vbeta and 13 Jbeta primers. The data were produced by immunoSEQ multiplex PCR, yet TCRdb's version contains in-frame clones alone and is incomplete. The top ten clones hold 11% to 15% of a sample with about 96,000 clones, around 74% of them seen once. Sequenced material: PBMCs. The receptors here all came from a woman in her seventies in good health and CMV-seropositive.

The chain uses TRBV25-1 and TRBJ1-4, with D maybe TRBD1 (5 bases). The CDR3 spans 11 residues. Looked up from germline, CDR1 is MGHDK and CDR2 is SYGVNS. Trimming stripped 7 bases from V and 8 bases from J, with 8 bases between. CDR3 DNA sequence: TGTGCCAGCAAGGGGTTCGAAAAACTGTTTTTT. It is translated as CASKGFEKLFF.

The chain recombines TRBV29-1 with TRBJ2-5, with 13 positions matching TRBD2. After removal of 8 bases from V and 7 bases from J, the junction contained 13 bases not matched to a gene. This CDR3 is 15 amino acids long. Looked up from germline, CDR1 is SQVTM and CDR2 is ANQGSEA. CDR3 protein: CSTGTSGNPLGTQYF. The CDR3 DNA reads TGCAGCACTGGGACTAGCGGGAACCCTCTGGGGACCCAGTACTTC. The full variable domain, with the rest looked up from reference TRBV29-1 and TRBJ2-5, is SAVISQKPSRDICQRGTSLTIQCQVDSQVTMMFWYRQQPGQSLTLIATANQGSEATYESGFVIDKFPISRPNLTFSTLTVSNMSPEDSSIYLCSTGTSGNPLGTQYFGPGTRLLVL.

The chain joins TRBV2 to TRBJ1-5; D remains unclear. The germline V and J ends were trimmed by 3 bases and 0 bases, with 6 bases remaining between them. CDR1 is SNHLY, CDR2 FYNNEI, per germline. CDR3 length: 14 amino acids. CDR3 bases: TGTGCCAGCAGTGACAGAAATAGCAATCAGCCCCAGCATTTT. Amino acids: CASSDRNSNQPQHF. The full variable domain, completed using reference TRBV2 and TRBJ1-5, is EPEVTQTPSHQVTQMGQEVILRCVPISNHLYFYWYRQILGQKVEFLVSFYNNEISEKSEIFDDQFSVERPDGSNFTLKIRSTKLEDSAMYFCASSDRNSNQPQHFGDGTRLSIL.

The gene calls are TRBV19 and TRBJ1-2, with TRBD1 matching 7 bases. The V gene's germline CDR1 is LNHDA and CDR2 SQIVND (reference sequence). V gave up 5 bases and J gave up 5 bases; unmatched junction bases: 5. The CDR3 runs to 13 residues. CDR3 coding DNA: TGTGCCAGTAGTGCCGGGACAGCGTATGGCTACACCTTC. Residues: CASSAGTAYGYTF.

The chain combines TRBV6-6 with TRBJ1-5; D might be TRBD1 (6 bases). CDR3 length equals 14 residues. With 6 bases removed from V and 7 bases from J, the gap between germline ends came to 16 bases. Germline loops: CDR1 MNHNY, CDR2 SVGAGI (reference sequence). CDR3 DNA: TGTGCCAGCAGCTCAACAGGGCAAAGGCAGCCCCAGCATTTT. This gives the protein CASSSTGQRQPQHF.

The chain links TRBV7-9 to TRBJ2-5, with D tentatively TRBD1 (7 bases). Trimming pared 5 bases from V and 7 bases from J, leaving 17 bases between. The CDR3 length is 14 residues. Germline V gene data show CDR1 as SEHNR and CDR2 as FQNEAQ (reference sequence). CDR3 sequence (DNA): TGTGCCAGCAGCGCGCTGACAGGGCGGGGGACCCAGTACTTC. Translating it yields CASSALTGRGTQYF.

On this clone itself: The same CDR3 is also encoded by other DNA sequences in this sample. This CDR3 reads CASSKGQGARTYEQYF. In DNA, the CDR3 is TGTGCCAGCAGCAAAGGACAGGGGGCAAGGACCTACGAGCAGTACTTC. This chain uses TRBV28 with TRBJ2-7; 11 positions agree with TRBD1. Trimming cost V 6 bases and J 2 bases; bases outside gene matches: 9. This CDR3 region has 16 residues. Germline values: CDR1 MDHEN, CDR2 SYDVKM.

The chain couples TRBV28 to TRBJ2-2, with D tentatively TRBD1 (7 bases). The V end lost 6 bases, the J end lost 4 bases, and 12 bases lay between the germline ends. CDR1 MDHEN and CDR2 SYDVKM come from the germline V gene. The CDR3 has 14 amino acids. CDR3 sequence (DNA): TGTGCCAGCAGGGAGGGGGCCGGCACCGGGGAGCTGTTTTTT. Translated, it gives CASREGAGTGELFF.

Worth noting for this clone: This same CDR3 is encoded by further DNA sequences in the sample. The gene calls are TRBV2 and TRBJ2-6; D is perhaps TRBD2 (6 bases). V gave up 6 bases and J gave up 0 bases, with 9 bases separating them. The length of the CDR3 is 15 residues. CDR1 and CDR2 from the germline V gene are SNHLY and FYNNEI. This CDR3 reads CASRGGLSGANVLTF. The CDR3 nucleotides read TGTGCCAGCAGGGGAGGCCTCTCTGGGGCCAACGTCCTGACTTTC. Full variable domain (rest looked up from reference TRBV2 and TRBJ2-6): EPEVTQTPSHQVTQMGQEVILRCVPISNHLYFYWYRQILGQKVEFLVSFYNNEISEKSEIFDDQFSVERPDGSNFTLKIRSTKLEDSAMYFCASRGGLSGANVLTFGAGSRLTVL.

The chain has TRBV11-3 and TRBJ2-3, with 11 bases that match TRBD1. Germline trimming cut 3 bases from V and 4 bases from J; bases unmatched to any gene: 9. In germline, CDR1 is SGHNT, CDR2 YENEEA. The CDR3 spans 17 residues. CDR3 nucleotides: TGTGCCAGCAGCTTCTCACTGCGGACAGGGGGCTCAGATACGCAGTATTTT. Residues: CASSFSLRTGGSDTQYF.

This chain connects TRBV5-6 to TRBJ2-2, with D perhaps matching TRBD2 (5 bases). The CDR3 runs 16 residues. V shed 2 bases and J shed 3 bases, with 14 bases lying between them. From germline, CDR1 is SGHDT and CDR2 YYEEEE. CDR3 sequence reads: CASSLTRRRDTGELFF. The CDR3 bases are TGTGCCAGCAGCTTAACTAGGAGACGAGACACCGGGGAGCTGTTTTTT.

This clone was observed a few times. V usage is TRBV2 and J usage is TRBJ1-2; 7 bases agree with TRBD1. V shed 6 bases and J 7 bases; nucleotides not matched to a gene: 8. This CDR3 is 13 amino acids long. The germline V gene encodes CDR1 SNHLY and CDR2 FYNNEI. This CDR3 reads CASSARGIFGYTF. CDR3 sequence (DNA): TGTGCCAGCAGCGCCAGGGGGATCTTTGGCTACACCTTC.

This clone was counted once. The genes are TRBV18 and TRBJ2-2, with TRBD1 identical over 7 bases. Germline V gene lookup returns CDR1 KGHSH and CDR2 LQKENI. This CDR3 has 15 residues. V shed 3 bases, J shed 3 bases, and the junction held 4 bases outside the gene matches. This CDR3 is CASSPMQGDTGELFF. DNA of the CDR3: TGTGCCAGCTCACCCATGCAGGGGGACACCGGGGAGCTGTTTTTT.

The gene calls are TRBV5-1 and TRBJ2-2; 9 bases fit TRBD1. Looked up from germline, CDR1 is SGHRS and CDR2 is YFSETQ. This CDR3 has 15 residues. With V trimmed by 7 bases and J by 5 bases, 9 bases remained unmatched. This chain's CDR3 is CASVRTGDNTGELFF. The CDR3 nucleotides are TGCGCCAGCGTAAGGACAGGGGATAATACCGGGGAGCTGTTTTTT.

V and J are TRBV11-2 and TRBJ2-1; 12 bases agree with TRBD2. CDR1 is SGHAT and CDR2 is FQNNGV in the germline V gene. Trimming took 1 base from V and 5 from J; bases not matched to a gene: 6. This CDR3 is 17 amino acids long. The CDR3 nucleotides are TGTGCCAGCAGCTTAGCTAGCGGGGGGGCGCGGGACAATGAGCAGTTCTTC. Protein product: CASSLASGGARDNEQFF. The whole variable domain, filled in from reference TRBV11-2 and TRBJ2-1, reads EAGVAQSPRYKIIEKRQSVAFWCNPISGHATLYWYQQILGQGPKLLIQFQNNGVVDDSQLPKDRFSAERLKGVDSTLKIQPAKLEDSAVYLCASSLASGGARDNEQFFGPGTRLTVL.

V and J are TRBV29-1 and TRBJ2-2; TRBD2 agrees at 8 bases. The germline V gene encodes CDR1 SQVTM and CDR2 ANQGSEA. The ends lost 7 bases at V and 5 bases at J; junction bases unmatched: 9. The CDR3 extends over 14 amino acids. CDR3 protein: CSGLGGAHTGELFF. For the CDR3, the DNA is TGCAGCGGACTCGGGGGGGCGCATACCGGGGAGCTGTTTTTT.

The gene calls are TRBV7-2 and TRBJ2-2, with 12 bases fitting TRBD1. Germline values: CDR1 SGHTA, CDR2 FQGNSA. The CDR3 has 16 amino acids. V dropped 2 bases and J dropped 5; count of bases not matched to a gene: 3. The CDR3 protein is CASSLRDRGLTGELFF. CDR3 nucleotides: TGTGCCAGCAGCTTAAGGGACAGGGGGCTAACCGGGGAGCTGTTTTTT.

The J gene is TRBJ2-7, the V gene TRBV27, with TRBD1 identical over 9 bases. Germline assignment: CDR1 MNHEY and CDR2 SMNVEV (reference sequence). The CDR3 spans 14 residues. V lost 6 bases to trimming and J lost 2 bases; unmatched junction nucleotides: 5. CDR3 coding DNA: TGTGCCAGCAGCAAGGGACAGGGCCCCTACGAGCAGTACTTC. Translation: CASSKGQGPYEQYF.

With respect to this clone: At one end the junction does not follow the germline gene, possibly because of a read error. V gene TRBV27 combines with J gene TRBJ2-7; possibly TRBD1 for D (6 bases). This CDR3 region has 11 residues. Germline CDR1 MNHEY, CDR2 SMNVEV (reference sequence). The CDR3 is CASSTNRVLIF. CDR3 in DNA: TGTGCCAGCAGTACTAACAGGGTATTAATCTTC.

CDR3: CASSQGRTGSIYGYTF. DNA of the CDR3: TGCGCCAGCAGCCAAGGGAGGACAGGGAGCATCTATGGCTACACCTTC. The V gene is TRBV4-3, the J gene TRBJ1-2; 8 bases line up with TRBD1. Germline assignment: CDR1 LGHNA and CDR2 YSLEER. The CDR3 spans 16 residues. Trimming took 1 base from V and 4 from J; bases not matched to a gene: 8.

This clone was seen only a few times. The chain employs TRBV4-1 and TRBJ1-1, with 9 bases fitting TRBD1. Germline loops: CDR1 MGHRA, CDR2 YSYEKL. The CDR3 length is 16 residues. The ends lost 1 base at V and 1 base at J; junction bases unmatched: 4. The CDR3 DNA follows: TGCGCCAGCAGCCAAGGGACAGGGGCTGGGAACACTGAAGCTTTCTTT. Its protein is CASSQGTGAGNTEAFF.

The DNA of the CDR3 is TGTGCCAGCAGTTTTGGCCCCCGTGGGGCGGGAGGGCACGAGCAGTACTTC. This translates into CASSFGPRGAGGHEQYF. The chain joins TRBV28 to TRBJ2-7; 9 positions match TRBD2. V trimming: 3 bases; J trimming: 5 bases; junction bases outside the gene matches: 14. From germline, CDR1 is MDHEN and CDR2 SYDVKM. The CDR3 is 17 amino acids.

CDR3 region: CASSATGVNEKLFF. The CDR3 DNA reads as TGCGCCAGCAGCGCGACAGGGGTAAATGAAAAACTGTTTTTT. The chain couples TRBV10-2 to TRBJ1-4, with 8 positions matching TRBD1. Germline trimming cut 6 bases from V and 5 bases from J; bases unmatched to any gene: 5. Germline V gives CDR1 WSHSY, CDR2 SAAADI. This CDR3 region has 14 residues.

The chain is built from TRBV14 and TRBJ2-1; 9 nucleotides match TRBD2. This CDR3 has 16 amino acids. The ends lost 3 bases at V and 4 bases at J; junction bases unmatched: 7. Germline-derived CDR1 and CDR2 are SGHDN and FVKESK. This chain's CDR3 is CASSHLSGREYNEQFF. The CDR3 nucleotides read TGTGCCAGCAGCCACCTTAGCGGGAGAGAGTACAATGAGCAGTTCTTC.

The chain employs TRBV9 and TRBJ2-5, with TRBD2 matching over 11 bases. Looked up from germline, CDR1 is SGDLS and CDR2 is YYNGEE. With V trimmed by 2 bases and J by 2 bases, 8 bases remained unmatched. The CDR3 is made up of 17 amino acids. CDR3 sequence: CASSVSLAGGRQETQYF. CDR3 nucleotides: TGTGCCAGCAGCGTTTCCCTAGCGGGGGGACGACAAGAGACCCAGTACTTC. Full variable domain (rest looked up from reference TRBV9 and TRBJ2-5): DSGVTQTPKHLITATGQRVTLRCSPRSGDLSVYWYQQSLDQGLQFLIQYYNGEERAKGNILERFSAQQFPDLHSELNLSSLELGDSALYFCASSVSLAGGRQETQYFGPGTRLLVL.